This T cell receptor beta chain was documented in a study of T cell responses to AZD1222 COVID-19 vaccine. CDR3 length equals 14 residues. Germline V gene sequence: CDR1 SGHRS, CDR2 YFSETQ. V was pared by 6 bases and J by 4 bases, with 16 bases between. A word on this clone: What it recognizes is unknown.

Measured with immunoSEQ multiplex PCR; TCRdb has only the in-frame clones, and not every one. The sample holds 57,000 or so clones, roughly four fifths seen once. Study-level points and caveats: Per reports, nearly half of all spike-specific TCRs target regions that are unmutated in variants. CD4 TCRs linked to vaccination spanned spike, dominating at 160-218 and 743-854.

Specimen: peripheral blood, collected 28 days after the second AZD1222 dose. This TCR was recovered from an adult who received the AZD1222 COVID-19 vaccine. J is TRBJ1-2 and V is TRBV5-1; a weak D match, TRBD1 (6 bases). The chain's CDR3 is CASKPAGGPYGYTF. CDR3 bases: TGCGCCAGCAAACCAGCTGGGGGCCCCTATGGCTACACCTTC.